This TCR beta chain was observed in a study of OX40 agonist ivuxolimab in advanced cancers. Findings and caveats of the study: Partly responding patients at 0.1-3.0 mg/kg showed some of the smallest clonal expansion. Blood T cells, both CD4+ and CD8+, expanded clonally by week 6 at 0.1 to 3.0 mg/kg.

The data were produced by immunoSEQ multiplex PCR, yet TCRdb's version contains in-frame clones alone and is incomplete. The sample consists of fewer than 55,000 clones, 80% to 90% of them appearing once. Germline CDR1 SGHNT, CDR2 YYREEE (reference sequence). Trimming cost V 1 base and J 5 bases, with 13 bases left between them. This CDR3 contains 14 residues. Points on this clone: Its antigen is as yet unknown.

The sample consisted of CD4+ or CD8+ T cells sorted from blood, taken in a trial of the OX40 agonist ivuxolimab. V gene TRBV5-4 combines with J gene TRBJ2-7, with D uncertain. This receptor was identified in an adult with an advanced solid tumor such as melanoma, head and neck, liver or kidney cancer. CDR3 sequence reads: CASSLIDQLHEQYF. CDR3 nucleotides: TGTGCCAGCAGCTTGATAGACCAACTACACGAGCAGTACTTC.